This T cell receptor beta chain was recorded in a study of blood T cells in healthy people across ages. Study-level information: About one barcoded beta molecule per two T cells came from capture by template switching.

Findings and caveats of the study: One million T cells yielded diversity estimates that were considered underestimates. A strong correlation was seen between TCR beta diversity and naive T cell percentage.

This CDR3 comprises 16 residues. The germline V and J ends were trimmed by 6 bases and 6 bases, with 21 bases remaining between them. From germline, CDR1 is MNHNS and CDR2 SASEGT. Concerning this clonotype: What it binds is not known.

The authors ran a second PCR of roughly 6 to 12 cycles using a sample-barcoded 5' primer and a J-beta primer mix. A single record per CDR3 protein comes from TCRdb applying MiXCR to the 5' RACE reads. The data contain over 600,000 distinct CDR3 sequences, over 20% of them singletons. The J gene is TRBJ2-1, the V gene TRBV6-1, with D possibly being TRBD2 (5 bases). This receptor was obtained from a man aged 65-85 years in good health. Sequenced input: blood. The CDR3 loop reads CASSPRLPRYSNEQFF. CDR3 nucleotides: TGTGCCAGCAGCCCGCGACTACCCAGATACAGCAATGAGCAGTTCTTC.